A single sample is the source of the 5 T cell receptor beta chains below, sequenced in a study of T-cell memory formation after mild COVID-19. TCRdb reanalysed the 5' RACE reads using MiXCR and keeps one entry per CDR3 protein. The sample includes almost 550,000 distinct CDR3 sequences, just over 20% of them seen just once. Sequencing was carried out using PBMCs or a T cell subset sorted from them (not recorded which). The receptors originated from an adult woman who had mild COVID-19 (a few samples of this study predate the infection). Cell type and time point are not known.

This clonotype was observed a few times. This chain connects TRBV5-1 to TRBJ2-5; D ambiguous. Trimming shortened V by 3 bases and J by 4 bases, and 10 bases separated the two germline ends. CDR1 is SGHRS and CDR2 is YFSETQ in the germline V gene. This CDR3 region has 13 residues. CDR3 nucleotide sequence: TGCGCCAGCAGCTGGGGATTGGGAGAGACCCAGTACTTC. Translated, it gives CASSWGLGETQYF.

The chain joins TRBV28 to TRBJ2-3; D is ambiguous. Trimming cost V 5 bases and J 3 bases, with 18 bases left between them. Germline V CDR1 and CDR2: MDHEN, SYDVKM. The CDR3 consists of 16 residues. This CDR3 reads CASSDRLVTRTDTQYF. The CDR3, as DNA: TGTGCCAGCAGTGATCGCCTAGTTACGAGGACAGATACGCAGTATTTT.

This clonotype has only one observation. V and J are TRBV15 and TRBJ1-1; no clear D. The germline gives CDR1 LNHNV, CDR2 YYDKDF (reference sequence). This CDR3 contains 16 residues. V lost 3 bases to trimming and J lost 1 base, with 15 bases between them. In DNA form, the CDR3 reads TGTGCCACCAGCAGCCCAGGTATGGGCCCGAACACTGAAGCTTTCTTT. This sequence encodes CATSSPGMGPNTEAFF. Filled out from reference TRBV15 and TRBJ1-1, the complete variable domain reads DAMVIQNPRYQVTQFGKPVTLSCSQTLNHNVMYWYQQKSSQAPKLLFHYYDKDFNNEADTPDNFQSRRPNTSFCFLDIRSPGLGDTAMYLCATSSPGMGPNTEAFFGQGTRLTVV.

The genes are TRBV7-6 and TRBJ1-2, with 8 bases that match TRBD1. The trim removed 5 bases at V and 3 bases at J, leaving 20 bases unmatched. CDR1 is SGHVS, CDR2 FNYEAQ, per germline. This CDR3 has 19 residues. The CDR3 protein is CASSPIATLLPDRDYGYTF. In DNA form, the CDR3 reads TGTGCCAGCAGCCCAATCGCCACGCTTTTACCGGACAGGGACTATGGCTACACCTTC.

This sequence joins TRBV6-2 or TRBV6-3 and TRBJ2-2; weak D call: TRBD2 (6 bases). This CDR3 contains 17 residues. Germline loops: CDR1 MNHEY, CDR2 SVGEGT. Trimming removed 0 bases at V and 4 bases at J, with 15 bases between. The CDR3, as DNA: TGTGCCAGCAGTTACTCTTTTAAGACTAGGGGCACCGGGGAGCTGTTTTTT. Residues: CASSYSFKTRGTGELFF.